These T cell receptor beta chains were read from a single sample in a study of regulatory T cells in long-lasting Graves disease. In TCRdb, the multiplex PCR reads were re-called with MiXCR into one record per CDR3 protein. The sample contains about half a million distinct CDR3 sequences, about 12% of which appear only once. These same records also appear under a second study, on T cells in Graves' hyperthyroidism and ophthalmopathy.

Sequenced material: peripheral blood mononuclear cells (PBMCs), taken at new diagnosis, from a patient treated with antithyroid drugs. All receptors come from a woman between 25 and 40 years old with Graves disease. CDR3s include the opening cysteine and the closing phenylalanine or tryptophan. D genes are given only for firm matches. Rows may omit the clone size; those that give it use once, few, many or a size class.

J gene: TRBJ2-5
V gene: TRBV7-8
clone size: -
D gene: TRBD1
CDR3 DNA: TGTGCCAGCAAGACAGGGGGCTGGGAGACCCAGTACTTC
CDR3 protein: CASKTGGWETQYF

J gene: TRBJ1-4
V gene: TRBV12-3/TRBV12-4
clone size: many
D gene: -
CDR3 DNA: TGTGCCAGCAGCCACCAGGGAGAAGGAGAAAAACTGTTTTTT
CDR3 protein: CASSHQGEGEKLFF

J gene: TRBJ1-1
V gene: TRBV7-8
clone size: many
D gene: TRBD1
CDR3 DNA: TGTGCCAGCAGCGAAGAGGGGGCGGGACAAACAAACACTGAAGCTTTCTTT
CDR3 protein: CASSEEGAGQTNTEAFF

J gene: TRBJ2-1
V gene: TRBV7-9
clone size: -
D gene: TRBD1
CDR3 DNA: TGTGCCAGCAGCTTCACAGGGGGCTGGTACAATGAGCAGTTCTTC
CDR3 protein: CASSFTGGWYNEQFF

J gene: TRBJ2-7
V gene: TRBV29-1
clone size: few
D gene: -
CDR3 DNA: TGCAGCGTTGGTCGGGGACCTCAGGGACACGAGCAGTACTTC
CDR3 protein: CSVGRGPQGHEQYF

J gene: TRBJ2-1
V gene: TRBV13
clone size: many
D gene: -
CDR3 DNA: TGTGCCAGCAGCGTTGGGACGGCTAATGAGCAGTTCTTC
CDR3 protein: CASSVGTANEQFF

J gene: TRBJ2-5
V gene: TRBV30
clone size: many
D gene: -
CDR3 DNA: TGTGCCTGGCGTTTACAGGGATGGGCAGAGACCCAGTACTTC
CDR3 protein: CAWRLQGWAETQYF

J gene: TRBJ1-2
V gene: TRBV9
clone size: many
D gene: -
CDR3 DNA: TGTGCCAGCAGCGTACCCCGTGAGGGGGGAATCTATGGCTACACCTTC
CDR3 protein: CASSVPREGGIYGYTF

J gene: TRBJ1-1
V gene: TRBV11-2
clone size: many
D gene: -
CDR3 DNA: TGTGCCAGCAGCTTCGGCCGGGGTCGGTCTATGAACACTGAAGCTTTCTTT
CDR3 protein: CASSFGRGRSMNTEAFF

J gene: TRBJ2-1
V gene: TRBV30
clone size: many
D gene: -
CDR3 DNA: TGTGCCCAGGGACTTATATACAATGAGCAGTTCTTC
CDR3 protein: CAQGLIYNEQFF

J gene: TRBJ2-7
V gene: TRBV27
clone size: many
D gene: -
CDR3 DNA: TGTGCCAGCAGGAGAACAGGGCCGAGATACGAGCAGTACTTC
CDR3 protein: CASRRTGPRYEQYF

J gene: TRBJ1-1
V gene: TRBV18
clone size: many
D gene: -
CDR3 DNA: TGTGCCAGCTCACCAGGTGCCGCAGCTACCCCTGAAGCTTTCTTT
CDR3 protein: CASSPGAAATPEAFF

J gene: TRBJ2-1
V gene: TRBV10-2
clone size: many
D gene: -
CDR3 DNA: TGCGCCAGCAGTGAGTCGGTAGGAGCGAGCAATGAGCAGTTCTTC
CDR3 protein: CASSESVGASNEQFF

J gene: TRBJ1-2
V gene: TRBV20-1
clone size: -
D gene: -
CDR3 DNA: TGCAGTGCTACCCTGGACAGTTATGGCTACAGCTTC
CDR3 protein: CSATLDSYGYSF

J gene: TRBJ1-1
V gene: TRBV6-2/TRBV6-3
clone size: -
D gene: -
CDR3 DNA: TGTGCCAGCAGTTTGGTTGGGGGTCGGACGACTGAAGCTTTCTTT
CDR3 protein: CASSLVGGRTTEAFF

J gene: TRBJ1-5
V gene: TRBV7-9
clone size: many
D gene: -
CDR3 DNA: TGTGCCAGCAGCCACGGGCCCAATCAGCCCCAGCATTTT
CDR3 protein: CASSHGPNQPQHF

J gene: TRBJ1-1
V gene: TRBV6-5
clone size: many
D gene: -
CDR3 DNA: TGTGCCAGCAGTTACTCCCGGGGGGGTTCGTACACTGAAGCTTTCTTT
CDR3 protein: CASSYSRGGSYTEAFF

J gene: TRBJ2-7
V gene: TRBV3-1
clone size: many
D gene: TRBD1
CDR3 DNA: TGTGCCAGCAGCCACCTGGACAGGGAGGTGGAGCAGTACTTC
CDR3 protein: CASSHLDREVEQYF

J gene: TRBJ2-7
V gene: TRBV7-2
clone size: few
D gene: TRBD2
CDR3 DNA: TGTGCCAGCAGCTTAGACTTCATAACTAGCGGATTCTACTACGAGCAGTACTTC
CDR3 protein: CASSLDFITSGFYYEQYF

J gene: TRBJ1-3
V gene: TRBV12-3/TRBV12-4
clone size: -
D gene: -
CDR3 DNA: TGTGCCAGCACCCAGGGGGGAAACACCATATATTTT
CDR3 protein: CASTQGGNTIYF

J gene: TRBJ2-7
V gene: TRBV27
clone size: -
D gene: TRBD2
CDR3 DNA: TGTGCCAGCAGTTCACGCGGGAGGACGAGAGGAGAGCAGTACTTC
CDR3 protein: CASSSRGRTRGEQYF

J gene: TRBJ2-1
V gene: TRBV7-9
clone size: -
D gene: TRBD1
CDR3 DNA: TGTGCCAGCAGCTACACAGGGGGCGCGGGCAATGAGCAGTTCTTC
CDR3 protein: CASSYTGGAGNEQFF

J gene: TRBJ2-7
V gene: TRBV12-3/TRBV12-4
clone size: -
D gene: -
CDR3 DNA: TGTGCCAGCAGTCGTGGGGTCGACGAGCAGTACTTC
CDR3 protein: CASSRGVDEQYF

J gene: TRBJ1-2
V gene: TRBV4-2
clone size: many
D gene: -
CDR3 DNA: TGTGCCAGCACGGCCCGACCGGGACGAGAATATGGCTACACCTTC
CDR3 protein: CASTARPGREYGYTF

J gene: TRBJ2-5
V gene: TRBV10-3
clone size: few
D gene: TRBD2
CDR3 DNA: TGTGCCATCAGCGGACTAGCGGGCGTCGGAGAGACCCAGTACTTC
CDR3 protein: CAISGLAGVGETQYF

J gene: TRBJ2-5
V gene: TRBV6-1
clone size: many
D gene: TRBD2
CDR3 DNA: TGTGCCAGCAGCCTACTAGCGGGAGGGGAGGAGACCCAGTACTTC
CDR3 protein: CASSLLAGGEETQYF

J gene: TRBJ2-7
V gene: TRBV28
clone size: -
D gene: -
CDR3 DNA: TGTGCCAGCAGTAACAATCCGGGCCGCGAGCAGTACTTC
CDR3 protein: CASSNNPGREQYF

J gene: TRBJ1-2
V gene: TRBV28
clone size: many
D gene: -
CDR3 DNA: TGTGCCAGCAGTTTAAGGCGTCCGAGCTCCTATGGCTACACCTTC
CDR3 protein: CASSLRRPSSYGYTF

J gene: TRBJ2-5
V gene: TRBV19
clone size: -
D gene: -
CDR3 DNA: TGTGCCAGTAGGCAGAAAGAGACCCAGTACTTC
CDR3 protein: CASRQKETQYF

J gene: TRBJ1-5
V gene: TRBV6-1
clone size: many
D gene: -
CDR3 DNA: TGTGCCAGCAGTCAACGGGGTTGGAGTGTTACTCAGCCCCAGCATTTT
CDR3 protein: CASSQRGWSVTQPQHF

J gene: TRBJ1-2
V gene: TRBV5-8
clone size: many
D gene: TRBD1
CDR3 DNA: TGTGCCAGCAGCCTGGGGTTGACAGGGTATGGCTACACCTTC
CDR3 protein: CASSLGLTGYGYTF

J gene: TRBJ1-1
V gene: TRBV28
clone size: many
D gene: -
CDR3 DNA: TGTGCCAGCAGTCCCTGGACAGTAGTGGTTAGCACTGAAGCTTTCTTT
CDR3 protein: CASSPWTVVVSTEAFF

J gene: TRBJ2-2
V gene: TRBV2
clone size: many
D gene: -
CDR3 DNA: TGTGCCAGCAGTGATCACACCGGGGAGCTGTTTTTT
CDR3 protein: CASSDHTGELFF

J gene: TRBJ1-2
V gene: TRBV4-3
clone size: few
D gene: TRBD1
CDR3 DNA: TGCGCCAGCAGCCAGACTCTATGGACAGGGGAAGGCTACACCTTC
CDR3 protein: CASSQTLWTGEGYTF

J gene: TRBJ1-6
V gene: TRBV19
clone size: -
D gene: -
CDR3 DNA: TGTGCCAGTAGCGAGGGACACGAAGATAATTCACCCCTCCACTTT
CDR3 protein: CASSEGHEDNSPLHF

J gene: TRBJ2-7
V gene: TRBV6-4
clone size: few
D gene: -
CDR3 DNA: TGTGCCAGCAAGGGTACCGGGGGTGCCTACGAGCAGTACTTC
CDR3 protein: CASKGTGGAYEQYF

J gene: TRBJ2-7
V gene: TRBV5-5
clone size: few
D gene: -
CDR3 DNA: TGTGCCAGCAGATCCGCGGCAGGGAAAGCCTACGAGCAGTACTTC
CDR3 protein: CASRSAAGKAYEQYF

J gene: TRBJ1-1
V gene: TRBV2
clone size: many
D gene: -
CDR3 DNA: TGTGCCAGCTCCCCCCAGGGGTTCGCTGAAGCTTTCTTT
CDR3 protein: CASSPQGFAEAFF

J gene: TRBJ1-3
V gene: TRBV2
clone size: many
D gene: -
CDR3 DNA: TGTGCCAGCAGAGTCTCTGGAAACACCATATATTTT
CDR3 protein: CASRVSGNTIYF

J gene: TRBJ1-5
V gene: TRBV3-1
clone size: few
D gene: -
CDR3 DNA: TGTGCCAGCAGCCATCACAGGGAGAATCAGCCCCAGCATTTT
CDR3 protein: CASSHHRENQPQHF

J gene: TRBJ1-1
V gene: TRBV5-8
clone size: -
D gene: TRBD1
CDR3 DNA: TGTGCCAGCAGGTCCCGGGACAGGAGTACCCGTGAAGCTTTCTTT
CDR3 protein: CASRSRDRSTREAFF

J gene: TRBJ1-5
V gene: TRBV6-5
clone size: many
D gene: -
CDR3 DNA: TGTGCCAGCAGTTACGGGGGGAATCAGCCCCAGCATTTT
CDR3 protein: CASSYGGNQPQHF

J gene: TRBJ1-2
V gene: TRBV3-1
clone size: few
D gene: TRBD1
CDR3 DNA: TGTGCCAGCAGTCAAACAGGGGGCTCTAACTATGGCTACACCTTC
CDR3 protein: CASSQTGGSNYGYTF

J gene: TRBJ1-2
V gene: TRBV3-1
clone size: few
D gene: -
CDR3 DNA: TGTGCCAGCAGCGACTCGTCCATCACTGGACTATATGGCTACACCTTC
CDR3 protein: CASSDSSITGLYGYTF

J gene: TRBJ2-1
V gene: TRBV5-1
clone size: -
D gene: -
CDR3 DNA: TGCGCCAGCAGCTTTTCCCCCCAAGCGTTGGGCTCCTACAATGAGCAGTTCTTC
CDR3 protein: CASSFSPQALGSYNEQFF

J gene: TRBJ2-1
V gene: TRBV15
clone size: -
D gene: -
CDR3 DNA: TGTGCCACCAGCAAAGCGGGTTACAATGAGCAGTTCTTC
CDR3 protein: CATSKAGYNEQFF

J gene: TRBJ2-7
V gene: TRBV11-2
clone size: many
D gene: -
CDR3 DNA: TGTGCCAGCAGCCCCCTGGCCGGAAGGGGTCGCGAGCAGTACTTC
CDR3 protein: CASSPLAGRGREQYF

J gene: TRBJ2-7
V gene: TRBV7-9
clone size: many
D gene: -
CDR3 DNA: TGTGCCAGCAGCTTAGTCCCCCGATTCTACGAGCAGTACTTC
CDR3 protein: CASSLVPRFYEQYF

J gene: TRBJ2-4
V gene: TRBV6-1
clone size: many
D gene: -
CDR3 DNA: TGTGCCAGCAGTGAAGGGGGCCGCGATTCCAAAAACATTCAGTACTTC
CDR3 protein: CASSEGGRDSKNIQYF